The rows below give T cell receptor beta chains drawn from one sample of a study of T cell changes during pregnancy in multiple sclerosis. Data came from immunoSEQ multiplex PCR; TCRdb stores just in-frame clones and leaves some out. The table lists around 42,000 clones, 75% to 95% of them singletons, with 1.5% to 2% in the top ten. The specimen was CD4+ T cells from peripheral blood mononuclear cells, collected after pregnancy. Receptor source: a female donor in good health, enrolled as a control in a pregnancy study. CDR3s include the opening cysteine and the closing phenylalanine or tryptophan. The D gene is left open where the match is weak. For some rows the clone size is stated as once, few or many, or as a class when expanded; others skip it.

TRBD1 | TRBJ1-5 | 14 | - | TRBV16 | CASSRGQVGQPQHF | TGTGCCAGCAGCCGCGGACAGGTGGGTCAGCCCCAGCATTTT
- | TRBJ1-1 | 15 | - | TRBV19 | CASSMPGTMNTEAFF | TGTGCCAGTAGTATGCCCGGGACAATGAACACTGAAGCTTTCTTT
- | TRBJ1-1 | 14 | - | TRBV28 | CASSFVFRNTEAFF | TGTGCCAGCAGTTTCGTTTTTAGAAACACTGAAGCTTTCTTT
TRBD2 | TRBJ2-1 | 16 | - | TRBV27 | CASSSPLRLAGDEQFF | TGTGCCAGCAGTTCCCCTCTCAGACTAGCGGGCGATGAGCAGTTCTTC
TRBD1 | TRBJ2-3 | 17 | - | TRBV7-3 | CASSSRGSGGMIDTQYF | TGTGCCAGCAGCTCCCGGGGGTCAGGGGGCATGATAGATACGCAGTATTTT
TRBD1 | TRBJ1-2 | 14 | few | TRBV19 | CASALRTGVEGYTF | TGTGCCAGTGCTTTGCGGACAGGGGTAGAAGGCTACACCTTC
TRBD1 | TRBJ1-2 | 17 | - | TRBV19 | CAIRSGTGGPVDYGYTF | TGTGCCATTAGGAGTGGGACAGGGGGTCCGGTCGACTATGGCTACACCTTC
- | TRBJ1-5 | 15 | - | TRBV19 | CASSKVTALYQPQHF | TGTGCCAGTAGTAAGGTGACAGCGCTCTATCAGCCCCAGCATTTT
TRBD2 | TRBJ2-3 | 14 | - | TRBV11-1 | CASSVSGARDTQYF | TGTGCCAGCAGCGTTAGCGGGGCGAGAGATACGCAGTATTTT
- | TRBJ1-1 | 14 | few | TRBV4-3 | CASSQYKTKGGAFF | TGCGCCAGCAGCCAATATAAGACAAAAGGAGGAGCTTTCTTT
- | TRBJ2-4 | 15 | - | TRBV6-1 | CASSETGESKNIQYF | TGTGCCAGCAGTGAAACGGGGGAGAGCAAAAACATTCAGTACTTC
TRBD1 | TRBJ1-1 | 15 | - | TRBV15 | CATSRASGGWTEAFF | TGTGCCACCAGCAGAGCATCAGGGGGCTGGACTGAAGCTTTCTTT
- | TRBJ2-7 | 16 | - | TRBV27 | CASTGVPVVERGEQYF | TGTGCCAGCACCGGAGTCCCTGTCGTCGAACGAGGCGAGCAGTACTTC
- | TRBJ1-3 | 16 | - | TRBV9 | CASSFGALSGRNTIYF | TGTGCCAGCAGCTTTGGGGCGTTGAGTGGACGAAACACCATATATTTT
- | TRBJ1-1 | 13 | - | TRBV6-5 | CASGLSRNTEAFF | TGTGCCAGCGGTTTGTCTCGGAACACTGAAGCTTTCTTT
- | TRBJ1-5 | 16 | few | TRBV19 | CSLGTLLCDSNQPQHF | TGTTCACTGGGGACATTATTGTGTGATAGCAATCAGCCCCAGCATTTT
TRBD1 | TRBJ1-4 | 16 | - | TRBV5-1 | CASSPVTGATNEKLFF | TGCGCCAGCAGCCCCGTGACAGGGGCAACTAATGAAAAACTGTTTTTT
- | TRBJ1-5 | 12 | once | TRBV7-2 | CASSFNNQPQHF | TGTGCCAGCAGCTTCAACAATCAGCCCCAGCATTTT
TRBD1 | TRBJ1-6 | 14 | - | TRBV18 | CASSPRQGDSPLHF | TGTGCCAGCTCACCACGACAGGGAGATTCACCCCTCCACTTT
TRBD1 | TRBJ1-1 | 14 | - | TRBV27 | CASNLRGRGTEAFF | TGTGCCAGCAATTTAAGGGGGCGCGGCACTGAAGCTTTCTTT
TRBD2 | TRBJ2-1 | 16 | - | TRBV10-3 | CAISLGAGGPMDEQFF | TGTGCCATCAGTCTCGGGGCGGGAGGGCCGATGGATGAGCAGTTCTTC
- | TRBJ1-3 | 15 | once | TRBV5-1 | CASRSSSFSGNTIYF | TGCGCCAGCAGAAGTTCTAGTTTCTCTGGAAACACCATATATTTT
TRBD2 | TRBJ2-3 | 21 | - | TRBV7-2 | CASSLAPGLAGNQPSTDTQYF | TGTGCCAGCAGCTTAGCGCCAGGACTAGCGGGAAATCAGCCCAGCACAGATACGCAGTATTTT
- | TRBJ2-7 | 15 | once | TRBV28 | CASWGGGTLSYEQYF | TGTGCCAGCTGGGGAGGGGGGACTCTTTCCTACGAGCAGTACTTC
TRBD1 | TRBJ2-1 | 17 | - | TRBV4-3 | CASSPYQRDRGRNEQFF | TGCGCCAGCAGCCCGTACCAGCGGGACAGGGGCCGTAATGAGCAGTTCTTC
- | TRBJ1-5 | 13 | - | TRBV28 | CATDRLSNQPQHF | TGTGCCACCGACCGACTTAGCAATCAGCCCCAGCATTTT
TRBD2 | TRBJ2-1 | 15 | - | TRBV28 | CASSFFRGGHNEQFF | TGTGCCAGCAGTTTCTTTAGGGGAGGGCACAATGAGCAGTTCTTC
- | TRBJ1-6 | 13 | once | TRBV5-8 | CASSLERFSPLHF | TGTGCCAGCAGCTTGGAGAGGTTCTCACCCCTCCACTTT
- | TRBJ2-7 | 11 | - | TRBV7-9 | CASTESYEQYF | TGTGCCAGTACAGAGTCCTACGAGCAGTACTTC
TRBD1 | TRBJ1-4 | 14 | few | TRBV29-1 | CSVERQGSPEKLFF | TGCAGCGTTGAAAGACAGGGGAGTCCGGAAAAACTGTTTTTT
TRBD2 | TRBJ2-2 | 16 | few | TRBV7-8 | CASSTSGRVSTGELFF | TGTGCCAGCAGCACTAGCGGGAGGGTAAGCACCGGGGAGCTGTTTTTT
- | TRBJ1-3 | 15 | once | TRBV11-2 | CASSFSIPPGNTIYF | TGTGCCAGCAGCTTTTCCATCCCCCCTGGAAACACCATATATTTT
- | TRBJ1-4 | 14 | - | TRBV4-1 | CASSQEKWRDKLFF | TGCGCCAGCAGCCAAGAAAAGTGGCGGGATAAACTGTTTTTT
- | TRBJ1-4 | 12 | - | TRBV25-1 | CASTSDRGGLFF | TGTGCCAGCACCAGCGACCGGGGAGGGCTGTTTTTT
TRBD2 | TRBJ2-3 | 16 | - | TRBV27 | CASSQLAGGSTDTQYF | TGTGCCAGCAGTCAGTTAGCGGGGGGTTCCACAGATACGCAGTATTTT
- | TRBJ2-5 | 15 | - | TRBV2 | CASSEDVAREETQYF | TGTGCCAGCAGTGAAGACGTAGCCCGCGAAGAGACCCAGTACTTC
- | TRBJ2-7 | 14 | - | TRBV11-2 | CASSRPPTTYEQYF | TGTGCCAGCAGCCGGCCCCCGACTACCTACGAGCAGTACTTC
- | TRBJ1-5 | 13 | - | TRBV28 | CASPLLGNQPQHF | TGTGCCAGCCCCTTATTAGGCAATCAGCCCCAGCATTTT
TRBD2 | TRBJ2-1 | 12 | - | TRBV10-3 | CAAGRGGNEQFF | TGTGCCGCAGGCCGGGGGGGTAATGAGCAGTTCTTC
TRBD2 | TRBJ2-7 | 16 | - | TRBV6-1 | CAISEGLAGVRYEQYF | TGTGCCATCAGTGAGGGACTAGCGGGAGTACGGTACGAGCAGTACTTC
- | TRBJ1-5 | 14 | few | TRBV7-2 | CASSSGTSHQPQHF | TGTGCCAGCAGCTCCGGGACATCCCATCAGCCCCAGCATTTT